This T cell receptor beta chain was sequenced for a study of shared clonotypes between healthy human individuals. Study-level results: It was expected that sequencing depth would affect clonotype sharing among donors.

Assay: immunoSEQ multiplex PCR; the TCRdb copy retains only in-frame clones and omits some. In the table there are a few hundred thousand clones, approximately 96% of which are singletons. With V trimmed by 7 bases and J by 5 bases, 3 bases remained unmatched. Germline CDR1 reads LNHDA; CDR2 reads SQIVND (reference sequence). The CDR3 has 13 residues. Concerning this clone itself: Its antigen is unknown.

The chain is built from TRBV19 and TRBJ2-1; 9 nucleotides agree with TRBD2. This TCR came from a man aged 25-45 years in good health. The sample taken for sequencing was memory CD8+ T cells sorted from blood. As for subset: CD45RO+ cells pooled with CCR7-negative TemRA cells. The CDR3 DNA follows: TGTGCCAGTATTCAGCGGGGGGACAATGAGCAGTTCTTC. Its protein is CASIQRGDNEQFF.